What follows is one T cell receptor (beta chain) and its context. This specimen belongs to a study of blood T cell repertoires in COVID-19. Study-wide context: The analysed material was cDNA or gDNA that came from T cells, B-cell-depleted T cells, or PBMCs.

V lost 2 bases to trimming and J lost 6 bases; unmatched junction nucleotides: 10. This CDR3 contains 15 residues. Germline V gives CDR1 MNHEY, CDR2 SVGAGI. Participant reports of clinical history set cohort assignment. In the original workflow: Reference gene primer amplification in the assay estimated nucleated cell counts. Data came from immunoSEQ multiplex PCR; TCRdb stores just in-frame clones and leaves some out. The V and J calls and clone size come from that table; D and trimming were worked out from the DNA. Altogether approximately 300,000 clones are present, around nine tenths being singletons, with the ten largest covering approximately 5.4%.

The rearrangement links TRBV6-5 to TRBJ2-7; TRBD1 matches at 7 bases. The sequence derives from a woman in her 30s who had recovered from COVID-19. Source material: PBMCs or T cells enriched from blood (not recorded which). The CDR3 loop is CASSYGETGRGEQYF. CDR3 sequence (DNA): TGTGCCAGCAGTTACGGCGAGACAGGGCGTGGCGAGCAGTACTTC.